Listed below are T cell receptor beta chains from one sample, sequenced in a study of T cells in tuberculosis. Method: immunoSEQ multiplex PCR; TCRdb's copy keeps in-frame clones and lacks some. Of roughly 28,000 clones listed, roughly 93% are singletons. The sequenced material came from PBMCs. These TCRs come from a donor between 10 and 29 years old with latent tuberculosis or without tuberculosis infection. Both conserved end residues are part of each CDR3. A D gene is named only where the DNA matches it firmly. Clone size is given for some rows only: seen once, a few or many times, or a class if the clone is expanded.

size: .
J: TRBJ1-2
V: TRBV6-5
D: .
DNA: TGTGCCAGCACCCCCCGGGAAGCCTATGGCTACACCTTC
CDR3: CASTPREAYGYTF

size: .
J: TRBJ2-3
V: TRBV7-9
D: TRBD2
DNA: TGTGCCAGCAGCTTAGTGACTAGCGGGGGCTTTATGGATACGCAGTATTTT
CDR3: CASSLVTSGGFMDTQYF

size: .
J: TRBJ1-3
V: TRBV2
D: .
DNA: TGTGCCAGCAGTGAAATGGACAGCTCTGGAAACACCATATATTTT
CDR3: CASSEMDSSGNTIYF

size: .
J: TRBJ1-2
V: TRBV28
D: TRBD1
DNA: TGTGCCAGTAAGGGACAGGCCTACTATGGCTACACCTTC
CDR3: CASKGQAYYGYTF

size: .
J: TRBJ1-1
V: TRBV7-2
D: .
DNA: TGTGCCAGCAGCCCCCCGGGGAAGGTAATGAACACTGAAGCTTTCTTT
CDR3: CASSPPGKVMNTEAFF

size: few
J: TRBJ2-3
V: TRBV2
D: .
DNA: TGTGCCAGCAGACCGGCAGGGCGCACAGATACGCAGTATTTT
CDR3: CASRPAGRTDTQYF

size: .
J: TRBJ2-2
V: TRBV19
D: TRBD1
DNA: TGTGCCAGTAGTATACAGGGGGCTCCGGCCGGGGAGCTGTTTTTT
CDR3: CASSIQGAPAGELFF

size: .
J: TRBJ2-7
V: TRBV11-2
D: .
DNA: TGTGCCAGCAGCTTAGAGGGCAGGGGCTCCTACGAGCAGTACTTC
CDR3: CASSLEGRGSYEQYF

size: .
J: TRBJ2-7
V: TRBV18
D: .
DNA: TGTGCCAGCTCACCCGCCTACAGGGTCGAGCAGTACTTC
CDR3: CASSPAYRVEQYF

size: few
J: TRBJ1-1
V: TRBV11-3
D: TRBD1
DNA: TGTGCCAGCAGTGGGGTAGGGACAGGGGACACTGAAGCTTTCTTT
CDR3: CASSGVGTGDTEAFF

size: .
J: TRBJ2-7
V: TRBV7-2
D: .
DNA: TGTGCCAGCAGCTGGACAGTTTTCCACGAGCAGTACTTC
CDR3: CASSWTVFHEQYF

size: .
J: TRBJ2-7
V: TRBV5-6
D: TRBD1
DNA: TGTGCCAGCAGCCCGGGTGGGACAGGGTTTTTCTACGAGCAGTACTTC
CDR3: CASSPGGTGFFYEQYF

size: .
J: TRBJ2-1
V: TRBV7-9
D: TRBD1
DNA: TGTGCCAGCAGCTTAAGGGACAGGTACAATGAGCAGTTCTTC
CDR3: CASSLRDRYNEQFF

size: .
J: TRBJ2-1
V: TRBV5-1
D: .
DNA: TGCGCCAGCAGCTTGGCTCCAGGAGGCTCCTACAATGAGCAGTTCTTC
CDR3: CASSLAPGGSYNEQFF

size: once
J: TRBJ1-4
V: TRBV25-1
D: .
DNA: TGTGCCAGCAGTGGATTTGTACAGGGATCAACTAATGAAAAACTGTTTTTT
CDR3: CASSGFVQGSTNEKLFF

size: .
J: TRBJ2-1
V: TRBV9
D: TRBD2
DNA: TGTGCCAGCAGCGAAGTAGCGGGAGGGCCCCGGTACAATGAGCAGTTCTTC
CDR3: CASSEVAGGPRYNEQFF

size: .
J: TRBJ2-1
V: TRBV25-1
D: .
DNA: TGTGCCAGCAGTGAATCAGGGGATGAGCAGTTCTTC
CDR3: CASSESGDEQFF

size: .
J: TRBJ2-3
V: TRBV25-1
D: TRBD1
DNA: TGTGCCTGCTCCTCGACAGGGGGTATGTCAGATACGCAGTATTTT
CDR3: CACSSTGGMSDTQYF

size: .
J: TRBJ2-3
V: TRBV7-2
D: TRBD2
DNA: TGTGCCAGCAGCTCATCTAGCGGGATGAGCACAGATACGCAGTATTTT
CDR3: CASSSSSGMSTDTQYF

size: .
J: TRBJ2-3
V: TRBV14
D: TRBD2
DNA: TGTGCCAGCAGCCAAGATACTAGCGGGGGGGCTCTAGATACGCAGTATTTT
CDR3: CASSQDTSGGALDTQYF

size: .
J: TRBJ2-1
V: TRBV7-7
D: TRBD2
DNA: TGTGCCAGCAGCTTAGGGTGGGGGGGCTCCTACAATGAGCAGTTCTTC
CDR3: CASSLGWGGSYNEQFF